The 31 T cell receptor beta chains below come from one sample, sequenced in a study of blood T cell repertoires in COVID-19. The repertoire was sequenced with immunoSEQ multiplex PCR; TCRdb's copy has only in-frame clones and lacks some. The data hold around 72,000 clones, with roughly 81% observed a single time. The source material was peripheral blood. The receptors here all came from an older woman with acute or convalescent COVID-19.

V and J are TRBV19 and TRBJ1-5, with 10 bases lining up with TRBD1. J lost 7 bases, V lost 9 bases, and 6 bases had no gene match. The CDR3 covers 13 residues. CDR1 LNHDA and CDR2 SQIVND come from the germline V gene (reference sequence). As DNA, the CDR3 is TGTGCCAGCAGAGACAGGGGGCAACAGCCCCAGCATTTT. Translating it yields CASRDRGQQPQHF.

The chain recombines TRBV6-5 with TRBJ1-2; no clear D gene. V was shortened by 6 bases and J by 2 bases, with 10 bases between the two germline ends. This CDR3 contains 13 residues. The germline V gene encodes CDR1 MNHEY and CDR2 SVGAGI. The CDR3, as DNA: TGTGCCAGCAGCAGAGCAGGCAACTATGGCTACACCTTC. Protein sequence: CASSRAGNYGYTF.

J is TRBJ1-1 and V is TRBV28; TRBD1 might be the D (6 bases). Looked up from germline, CDR1 is MDHEN and CDR2 is SYDVKM. The CDR3 covers 14 residues. Deletions cut 3 bases from V and 0 bases from J, with 8 bases between. The CDR3 loop reads CASSLGTLNTEAFF. In DNA, the CDR3 is TGTGCCAGCAGTTTGGGGACACTGAACACTGAAGCTTTCTTT.

The gene calls are TRBV5-6 and TRBJ1-3, with a possible D match to TRBD1 (5 bases). The V and J ends lost 0 bases and 4 bases respectively, with 11 bases between them. This CDR3 has 15 amino acids. Germline values: CDR1 SGHDT, CDR2 YYEEEE. DNA for the CDR3: TGTGCCAGCAGCTTGGGAAGGGGATACGGAAACACCATATATTTT. Translating gives CASSLGRGYGNTIYF.

The V call is TRBV10-1, the J call TRBJ2-1, with 7 bases lining up with TRBD1. The germline gives CDR1 WNHNN, CDR2 SYGVQD (reference sequence). The CDR3 is made up of 13 amino acids. The V gene end was trimmed by 4 bases and the J gene end by 5 bases; junction bases not matched to a gene: 2. This CDR3 is CASSGTGNNEQFF. DNA for the CDR3: TGCGCCAGCAGTGGGACAGGAAACAATGAGCAGTTCTTC.

The rearrangement joins TRBV6-5 to TRBJ1-3; 8 bases line up with TRBD1. Germline CDR1 and CDR2: MNHEY and SVGAGI. V dropped 6 bases and J dropped 2; count of bases not matched to a gene: 6. CDR3 length: 15 amino acids. The CDR3 here is CASSRRTGPGNTIYF. The CDR3, as DNA: TGTGCCAGCAGCCGCCGGACAGGGCCTGGAAACACCATATATTTT.

The V and J genes are TRBV6-5 and TRBJ1-1; D is ambiguous. This CDR3 has 16 residues. The germline V and J ends were trimmed by 4 bases and 0 bases, with 15 bases remaining between them. CDR1 is MNHEY, CDR2 SVGAGI, per germline. The DNA of the CDR3 is TGTGCCAGCAGTTCCGGAGGAGTCCCCATGAACACTGAAGCTTTCTTT. Residues: CASSSGGVPMNTEAFF.

This chain links TRBV15 with TRBJ2-1, with 9 bases fitting TRBD2. V shed 0 bases and J 9 bases; nucleotides not matched to a gene: 6. The germline CDR1 and CDR2 sequences are LNHNV and YYDKDF (reference sequence). The CDR3 contains 15 residues. CDR3 sequence: CATSRDLAGVSEQFF. CDR3 bases: TGTGCCACCAGCAGAGATTTAGCGGGAGTATCTGAGCAGTTCTTC. Complete variable domain (other parts from reference TRBV15 and TRBJ2-1): DAMVIQNPRYQVTQFGKPVTLSCSQTLNHNVMYWYQQKSSQAPKLLFHYYDKDFNNEADTPDNFQSRRPNTSFCFLDIRSPGLGDTAMYLCATSRDLAGVSEQFFGPGTRLTVL.

This clone was detected once. The chain is built from TRBV7-3 and TRBJ2-1, with 12 bases that match TRBD2. This CDR3 contains 15 residues. Germline trimming cut 5 bases from V and 9 bases from J; bases unmatched to any gene: 8. Germline loops: CDR1 SGHTA, CDR2 FQGTGA. The CDR3 DNA reads TGTGCCAGCAGCGCCGAGGGACTAGCGGGTACTGAGCAGTTCTTC. Protein sequence: CASSAEGLAGTEQFF.

This clone was seen once. The chain carries TRBV5-1 and TRBJ2-7; tentatively, D is TRBD2 (5 bases). CDR3 size: 15 residues. The V gene's germline CDR1 is SGHRS and CDR2 YFSETQ. V lost 0 bases to trimming and J lost 2 bases, with 12 bases between them. The CDR3 region is CASSLAPGKAYEQYF. In DNA form, the CDR3 reads TGCGCCAGCAGCTTGGCTCCGGGGAAGGCCTACGAGCAGTACTTC.

The chain joins TRBV6-5 to TRBJ2-3, with 11 bases that match TRBD2. Germline CDR1 MNHEY, CDR2 SVGAGI. V lost 9 bases to trimming and J lost 5 bases; unmatched junction nucleotides: 7. The CDR3 loop spans 14 amino acids. The DNA of the CDR3 is TGTGCCAGTAAGGGTAGCGGGAGGGGAGATACGCAGTATTTT. Protein sequence: CASKGSGRGDTQYF.

The rearrangement uses TRBV7-2 and TRBJ1-1; TRBD1 might be the D (6 bases). CDR1 SGHTA and CDR2 FQGNSA come from the germline V gene. The germline V and J ends were trimmed by 5 bases and 7 bases, with 14 bases remaining between them. This CDR3 comprises 13 residues. CDR3: CASSPSRGREAFF. The CDR3 DNA follows: TGTGCCAGCAGCCCCTCCAGGGGACGTGAAGCTTTCTTT.

This chain connects TRBV6-5 to TRBJ1-1; TRBD1 matches at 7 bases. Germline V lookup: CDR1 MNHEY, CDR2 SVGAGI. The CDR3 is 14 amino acids. With V trimmed by 6 bases and J by 7 bases, 11 bases remained unmatched. CDR3 protein: CASSPRGSGGEAFF. The CDR3, as DNA: TGTGCCAGCAGCCCCAGGGGGTCTGGGGGTGAAGCTTTCTTT.

J is TRBJ1-1 and V is TRBV7-9, with a possible D match to TRBD1 (5 bases). The CDR3 covers 15 residues. Per the germline V gene, CDR1 is SEHNR and CDR2 is FQNEAQ (reference sequence). The V gene lost 6 bases and the J gene lost 4 bases, with 18 bases spanning the gap. CDR3 amino acids: CASRENGRVGTEAFF. The CDR3 coding sequence is TGTGCCAGCAGAGAAAACGGCAGGGTGGGCACTGAAGCTTTCTTT.

The chain uses TRBV5-6 and TRBJ1-5, with D perhaps TRBD1 (5 bases). The CDR3 length is 18 residues. Germline CDR1 and CDR2: SGHDT and YYEEEE. V lost 4 bases and J 5 bases, leaving 25 bases between the germline ends. The CDR3 reads CASSAHPKGGGAHQPQHF. CDR3 nucleotide sequence: TGTGCCAGCAGCGCCCACCCCAAGGGAGGAGGGGCGCATCAGCCCCAGCATTTT.

The chain recombines TRBV11-2 with TRBJ2-3, with D possibly TRBD2 on 5 matching bases. Germline V gene data show CDR1 as SGHAT and CDR2 as FQNNGV. The CDR3 spans 14 residues. With 1 base removed from V and 7 bases from J, the gap between germline ends came to 12 bases. As DNA, the CDR3 is TGTGCCAGCAGCTTAGTTGGGAGTCGAAATACGCAGTATTTT. Amino acids: CASSLVGSRNTQYF.

The chain links TRBV7-9 to TRBJ2-2, with 11 positions matching TRBD2. The CDR3 is made up of 14 amino acids. Germline values: CDR1 SEHNR, CDR2 FQNEAQ (reference sequence). The ends lost 6 bases at V and 5 bases at J; junction bases unmatched: 2. The CDR3 region has the DNA TGTGCCAGCAGGACTAGCGGGAAAACCGGGGAGCTGTTTTTT. This translates into CASRTSGKTGELFF.

The V call is TRBV11-3, the J call TRBJ2-1; tentatively, D is TRBD1 (6 bases). The length of the CDR3 is 14 residues. Trimming shortened V by 5 bases and J by 8 bases, and 16 bases separated the two germline ends. Germline-derived CDR1 and CDR2 are SGHNT and YENEEA. DNA of the CDR3: TGTGCCAGCAGCCGGACAGCAGGCGGTTATGAGCAGTTCTTC. Its protein product is CASSRTAGGYEQFF.

About this clone itself: One junction end does not reproduce the germline sequence, and a read error may be involved. The sample holds other DNA sequences that translate to the same CDR3. J is TRBJ2-7 and V is TRBV7-7; D may be TRBD1 (6 bases). The CDR3 sequence is 15 residues long. The germline CDR1 and CDR2 sequences are SSHAT and FNYEAQ (reference sequence). CDR3 in DNA: TGTGCTAGCAGCTTAAACAGGGCCCCTCCAAGGGAGCAGTACTTC. This gives the protein CASSLNRAPPREQYF.

This clone came up a few times. The rearrangement links TRBV5-4 to TRBJ1-2; possibly TRBD1 for D (6 bases). V lost 0 bases, J lost 6 bases, and 9 bases lay in between. The CDR3 has 13 residues. Germline lookup yields CDR1 SGHNT and CDR2 YYREEE (reference sequence). In DNA form, the CDR3 reads TGTGCCAGCAGCTTGGACAGGGATAATGGCTACACCTTC. It specifies CASSLDRDNGYTF. Full variable domain (remainder filled in from reference TRBV5-4 and TRBJ1-2): ETGVTQSPTHLIKTRGQQVTLRCSSQSGHNTVSWYQQALGQGPQFIFQYYREEENGRGNFPPRFSGLQFPNYSSELNVNALELDDSALYLCASSLDRDNGYTFGSGTRLTVV.

The rearrangement uses TRBV28 and TRBJ1-2; D gene unclear. Trimming removed 4 bases from V and 2 bases from J, with 11 bases in between. CDR3 size: 14 residues. Germline CDR1 is MDHEN and CDR2 is SYDVKM. The CDR3 nucleotides read TGTGCCAGCAGTTCTGGGTCAGGCAACTATGGCTACACCTTC. Amino acids: CASSSGSGNYGYTF.

This clone was counted a few times. The chain combines TRBV19 with TRBJ2-1; 7 bases match TRBD2. V gave up 5 bases and J gave up 1 base; unmatched junction bases: 5. The germline CDR1 and CDR2 sequences are LNHDA and SQIVND (reference sequence). The CDR3 has 15 amino acids. The CDR3 sequence: CASSASSGSYNEQFF. CDR3 nucleotide sequence: TGTGCCAGTAGTGCCTCTAGCGGTTCCTACAATGAGCAGTTCTTC.

The chain combines TRBV28 with TRBJ1-5, with D unclear. The CDR3 consists of 11 residues. Germline loops: CDR1 MDHEN, CDR2 SYDVKM. The V and J ends lost 8 bases and 3 bases respectively, with 5 bases between them. The CDR3 DNA is TGTGCCAGCGGGCTCAATCAGCCCCAGCATTTT. It is translated as CASGLNQPQHF.

V gene TRBV6-1 combines with J gene TRBJ2-7; D perhaps matches TRBD2 (6 bases). V shed 0 bases and J shed 0 bases, with 21 bases lying between them. The CDR3 has 19 amino acids. CDR1 and CDR2 (germline): MNHNS, SASEGT. CDR3: CASSEAPGWGSGFSYEQYF. CDR3 DNA sequence: TGTGCCAGCAGTGAAGCGCCCGGATGGGGAAGCGGGTTCTCCTACGAGCAGTACTTC.

V gene TRBV19 combines with J gene TRBJ2-7; 7 bases agree with TRBD1. Germline V gene data show CDR1 as LNHDA and CDR2 as SQIVND (reference sequence). The CDR3 has 13 amino acids. V lost 6 bases, J lost 1 base, and 3 bases stayed unmatched. CDR3 sequence: CASRRGRSYEQYF. The CDR3 bases are TGTGCCAGTAGGAGGGGGCGGTCCTACGAGCAGTACTTC.

This chain links TRBV18 with TRBJ1-5; the match to TRBD1 covers 10 bases. The CDR3 is 15 residues long. Germline V CDR1 and CDR2: KGHSH, LQKENI. The J segment lost 7 bases and the V segment lost 6 bases, leaving 9 bases of the junction unmatched. The CDR3 loop is CASSSGTGEGQPQHF. The DNA of the CDR3 is TGTGCCAGCTCCTCCGGGACAGGGGAAGGGCAGCCCCAGCATTTT. Together with reference TRBV18 and TRBJ1-5, the CDR3 gives the full variable domain: NAGVMQNPRHLVRRRGQEARLRCSPMKGHSHVYWYRQLPEEGLKFMVYLQKENIIDESGMPKERFSAEFPKEGPSILRIQQVVRGDSAAYFCASSSGTGEGQPQHFGDGTRLSIL.

The chain couples TRBV28 to TRBJ1-5; tentatively, D is TRBD1 (5 bases). Germline loops: CDR1 MDHEN, CDR2 SYDVKM. V was trimmed by 7 bases and J by 11 bases, leaving 24 bases between them. This CDR3 is 15 amino acids long. CDR3 in amino acids: CASTQSGSPGGAQHF. In DNA form, the CDR3 reads TGTGCCAGCACTCAAAGCGGGTCCCCTGGGGGAGCCCAGCATTTT.

The genes are TRBV3-1 (or the pseudogene TRBV3-2) and TRBJ2-7, with D uncertain. Germline-derived CDR1 and CDR2 are LGHDT and YNNKEL (reference sequence). CDR3 length: 13 residues. V gave up 0 bases and J gave up 3 bases, with 6 bases separating them. CDR3 in amino acids: CASSQDIRYEQYF. For the CDR3, the DNA is TGTGCCAGCAGCCAAGATATCCGCTACGAGCAGTACTTC.

V usage is TRBV6-5 and J usage is TRBJ2-7; D possibly corresponds to TRBD1 (5 bases). V lost 0 bases to trimming and J lost 5 bases, with 14 bases between them. The length of the CDR3 is 15 residues. From germline, CDR1 is MNHEY and CDR2 SVGAGI. The CDR3 loop reads CASSYSPWGLDEQYF. CDR3 DNA: TGTGCCAGCAGTTACTCGCCCTGGGGCCTCGACGAGCAGTACTTC.

As regards this clone: Its ends do not fully match the called genes, so a read error is possible. The chain links TRBV7-9 to TRBJ2-7; a weak D match, TRBD1 (6 bases). The CDR3 is 12 amino acids. Germline V gene lookup returns CDR1 SEHNR and CDR2 FQNEAQ (reference sequence). The CDR3 coding sequence is TGTGCCAGCAGTCTGGTCCGGGACAACCTAGACTTC. Its protein is CASSLVRDNLDF.

The rearrangement links TRBV19 to TRBJ1-5; the match to TRBD1 covers 8 bases. CDR3 length equals 15 residues. Per the germline V gene, CDR1 is LNHDA and CDR2 is SQIVND (reference sequence). Trimming at V came to 5 bases and at J to 1 base, leaving 4 bases not matched to a gene. The CDR3 sequence: CASSWTGTSNQPQHF. CDR3 coding DNA: TGTGCCAGTAGTTGGACAGGGACGAGCAATCAGCCCCAGCATTTT.